This TCR beta chain was identified in a study of T cell repertoires in cytomegalovirus infection. Study-level background: Researchers turned to recently identified HLA-C-restricted CMV epitopes as well as well-studied HLA-B-restricted ones. CMV infection and matching HLA type were both indicated by public TCR beta signatures. Study results and caveats: It was HLA-C-restricted CMV-specific TCR beta clonotypes that dominated the response ex vivo.

To note about this clonotype: The antigen remains undetermined.

The V segment lost 4 bases and the J segment 1 base; nucleotides outside the gene matches: 15. The germline V gene encodes CDR1 DFQATT and CDR2 SNEGSKA (reference sequence). This CDR3 has 18 residues. TCRdb reprocessed the reads via MiXCR and lists one record per CDR3 protein. The profile shows approximately 590,000 distinct CDR3 sequences, over 35% of them singletons. The material sequenced was cultured PBMCs, taken from culture after CMV antigen stimulation. The receptor was isolated from a human donor in good health (CMV status not recorded). Some clones in this sample may be carry-over from other donors' samples. The chain joins TRBV20-1 to TRBJ2-1, with 8 nucleotides matching TRBD2. The CDR3 bases are TGCAGTGCTATGAGGGGGGGCGGGGGGCTACCGTCCTACAATGAGCAGTTCTTC. Translating it yields CSAMRGGGGLPSYNEQFF.